The T cell receptor (beta chain) described here comes from a study of T cells in women clearing cervical HPV infection. Study in general: Blood came at first lesion visit for cases, post-clearance for controls.

immunoSEQ multiplex PCR used an average of around 1,200 ng genomic DNA. The data were produced by immunoSEQ multiplex PCR, yet TCRdb's version contains in-frame clones alone and is incomplete. The sample holds tens of thousands of clones. Each participant carried one incident cervical HPV16 infection only. The CDR3 totals 14 residues. Germline lookup yields CDR1 MNHEY and CDR2 SVGEGT. The V end was cut by 2 bases, the J end by 4 bases, with 12 bases between. A remark on this clone: The CDR3 goes on 3 residues after the read ends, and that part is filled in from the germline J gene.

The chain links TRBV6-2 or TRBV6-3 to TRBJ2-7; the D gene could be TRBD1 or TRBD2 (5 bases each). This sequence was found in a woman between 18 and 69 years old with a cervical HPV16 infection that either progressed to CIN3+ or cleared (not recorded which). Specimen: blood buffy coat. The CDR3 protein is CASSYQRGAYEQYF. The CDR3 bases that were read are TGTGCCAGCAGTTACCAGAGAGGGGCTTACGAG.